This T cell receptor (beta chain) was sequenced in a study of T cell responses to AZD1222 COVID-19 vaccine. Regarding the study as a whole: It should be noted that donors were predominantly white British and more often female, and clonal diversity was possibly underestimated. Seropositive at baseline were only a handful of AZD1222 recipients.

Method: immunoSEQ multiplex PCR; TCRdb's copy keeps in-frame clones and lacks some. This sample has 150,000 to 200,000 clones; 90% occur once, and the top ten carry over 1.2%. About this clone itself: No antigen is known for it.

Specimen: peripheral blood, collected on day 0 of AZD1222 vaccination. This receptor was taken from an adult in good health.

CDR3 sequence: CASSQGFRQGGQPQHF. The CDR3, as DNA: TGTGCCAGCAGCCAAGGGTTCCGGCAGGGCGGTCAGCCCCAGCATTTT. The rearrangement links TRBV3-1 (or the pseudogene TRBV3-2) to TRBJ1-5; tentative D call: TRBD1 (5 bases). CDR3 length: 16 amino acids. The V end was cut by 1 base, the J end by 6 bases, with 16 bases between. Germline V CDR1 and CDR2: LGHDT, YNNKEL (reference sequence).